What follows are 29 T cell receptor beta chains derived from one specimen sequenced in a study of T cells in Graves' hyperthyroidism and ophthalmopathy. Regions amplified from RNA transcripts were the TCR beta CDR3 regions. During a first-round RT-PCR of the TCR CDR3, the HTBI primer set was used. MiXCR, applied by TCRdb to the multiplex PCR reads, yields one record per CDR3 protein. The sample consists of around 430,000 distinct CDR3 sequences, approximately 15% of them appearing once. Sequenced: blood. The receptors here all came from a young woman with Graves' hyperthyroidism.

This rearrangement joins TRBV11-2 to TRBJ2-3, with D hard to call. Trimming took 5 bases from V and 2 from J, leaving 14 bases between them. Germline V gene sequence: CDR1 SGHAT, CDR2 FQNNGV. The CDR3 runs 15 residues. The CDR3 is CASSPGVGNTDTQYF. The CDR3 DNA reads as TGTGCCAGCAGCCCAGGAGTAGGCAACACAGATACGCAGTATTTT.

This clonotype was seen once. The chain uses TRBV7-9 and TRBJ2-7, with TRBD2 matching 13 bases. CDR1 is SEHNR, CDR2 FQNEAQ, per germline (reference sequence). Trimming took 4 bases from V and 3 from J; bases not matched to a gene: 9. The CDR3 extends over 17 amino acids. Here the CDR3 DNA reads TGTGCCAGCAGCTCTCGGACTAGCGGGAGCCCCGTCTACGAGCAGTACTTC. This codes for CASSSRTSGSPVYEQYF.

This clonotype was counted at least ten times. CDR3 nucleotides: TGTGCCAGCAGCCAATCGGTAGCCGGGGAGCTGTTTTTT. It encodes CASSQSVAGELFF. This chain connects TRBV3-1 to TRBJ2-2; no definite D call. Germline V gene data show CDR1 as LGHDT and CDR2 as YNNKEL (reference sequence). The CDR3 length is 13 residues. Trimming stripped 2 bases from V and 6 bases from J, with 7 bases between.

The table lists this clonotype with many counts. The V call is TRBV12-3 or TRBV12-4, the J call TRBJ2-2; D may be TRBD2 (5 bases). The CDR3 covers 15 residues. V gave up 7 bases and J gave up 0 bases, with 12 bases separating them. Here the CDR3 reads CASTKVATNTGELFF. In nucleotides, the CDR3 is TGTGCCAGCACCAAGGTAGCGACGAACACCGGGGAGCTGTTTTTT.

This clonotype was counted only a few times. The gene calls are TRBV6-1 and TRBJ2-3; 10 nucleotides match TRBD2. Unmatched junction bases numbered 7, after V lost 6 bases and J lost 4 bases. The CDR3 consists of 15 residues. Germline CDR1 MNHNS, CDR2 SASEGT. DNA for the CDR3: TGTGCCAGCAGAGCTAGCGGGAGAGGGGCAGATACGCAGTATTTT. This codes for CASRASGRGADTQYF.

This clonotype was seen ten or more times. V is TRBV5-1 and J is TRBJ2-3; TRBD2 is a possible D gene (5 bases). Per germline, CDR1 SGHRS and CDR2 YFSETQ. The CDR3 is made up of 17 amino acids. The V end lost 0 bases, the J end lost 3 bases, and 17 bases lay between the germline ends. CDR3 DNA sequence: TGCGCCAGCAGCTTGGCCGCCCTTGGGGAGCGGACAGATACGCAGTATTTT. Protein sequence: CASSLAALGERTDTQYF.

The CDR3 bases are TGTGCCAGCAGTTACATCGGACTAGCGGGAGACAATGAGCAGTTCTTC. This translates into CASSYIGLAGDNEQFF. The chain combines TRBV6-5 with TRBJ2-1, with 13 bases matching TRBD2. This CDR3 comprises 16 residues. Germline V gene data show CDR1 as MNHEY and CDR2 as SVGAGI. After removal of 2 bases from V and 5 bases from J, the junction contained 3 bases not matched to a gene.

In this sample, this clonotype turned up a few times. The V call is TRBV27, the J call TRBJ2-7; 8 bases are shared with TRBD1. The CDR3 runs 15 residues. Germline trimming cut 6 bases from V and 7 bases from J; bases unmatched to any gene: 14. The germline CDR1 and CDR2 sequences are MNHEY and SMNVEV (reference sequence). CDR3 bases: TGTGCCAGCAGAGACAGGGGTGTCTCTACGTGGGAGCAGTACTTC. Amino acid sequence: CASRDRGVSTWEQYF.

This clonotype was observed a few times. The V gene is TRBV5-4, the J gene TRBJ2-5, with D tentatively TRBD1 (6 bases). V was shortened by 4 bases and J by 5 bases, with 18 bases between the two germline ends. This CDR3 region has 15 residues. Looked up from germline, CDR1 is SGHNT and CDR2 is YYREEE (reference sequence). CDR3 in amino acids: CASSTPSTGLETQYF. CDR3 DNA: TGTGCCAGCAGCACCCCATCTACAGGGTTGGAGACCCAGTACTTC.

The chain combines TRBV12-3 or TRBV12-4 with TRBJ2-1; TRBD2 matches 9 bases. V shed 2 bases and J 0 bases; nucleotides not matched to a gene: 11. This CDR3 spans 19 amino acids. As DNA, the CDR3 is TGTGCCAGCAGTTTAAAGGGCGGGAGGGCCTTGAGCTCCTACAATGAGCAGTTCTTC. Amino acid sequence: CASSLKGGRALSSYNEQFF.

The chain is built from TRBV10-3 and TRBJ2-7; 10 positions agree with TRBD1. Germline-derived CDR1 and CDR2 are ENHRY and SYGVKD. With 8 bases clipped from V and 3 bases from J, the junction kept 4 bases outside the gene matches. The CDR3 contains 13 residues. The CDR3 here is CAIQGTGDYEQYF. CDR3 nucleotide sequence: TGTGCCATCCAGGGGACAGGGGACTACGAGCAGTACTTC.

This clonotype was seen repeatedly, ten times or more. DNA of the CDR3: TGTGCCGGCGGGGAACCTTCCAATGAGCAGTTCTTC. Protein sequence: CAGGEPSNEQFF. The chain couples TRBV30 to TRBJ2-1; maybe TRBD2 (6 bases). Germline CDR1 is GTSNPN and CDR2 is SVGIG (reference sequence). Trimming removed 8 bases from V and 6 bases from J, with 14 bases in between. This CDR3 spans 12 amino acids.

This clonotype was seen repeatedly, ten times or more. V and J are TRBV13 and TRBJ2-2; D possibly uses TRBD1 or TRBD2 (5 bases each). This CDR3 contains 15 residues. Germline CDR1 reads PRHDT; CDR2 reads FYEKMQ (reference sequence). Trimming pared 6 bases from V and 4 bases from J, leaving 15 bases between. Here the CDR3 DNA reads TGTGCCAGCAGGAAAGTGGGACGTAGCACCGGGGAGCTGTTTTTT. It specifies CASRKVGRSTGELFF. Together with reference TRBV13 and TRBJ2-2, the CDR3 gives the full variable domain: AAGVIQSPRHLIKEKRETATLKCYPIPRHDTVYWYQQGPGQDPQFLISFYEKMQSDKGSIPDRFSAQQFSDYHSELNMSSLELGDSALYFCASRKVGRSTGELFFGEGSRLTVL.

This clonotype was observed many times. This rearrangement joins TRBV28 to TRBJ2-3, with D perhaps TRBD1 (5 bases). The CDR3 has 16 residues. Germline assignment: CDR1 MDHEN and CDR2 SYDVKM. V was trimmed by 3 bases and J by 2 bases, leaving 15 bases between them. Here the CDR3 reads CASSFPSGHNTDTQYF. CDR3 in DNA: TGTGCCAGCAGTTTTCCCTCCGGACACAACACAGATACGCAGTATTTT.

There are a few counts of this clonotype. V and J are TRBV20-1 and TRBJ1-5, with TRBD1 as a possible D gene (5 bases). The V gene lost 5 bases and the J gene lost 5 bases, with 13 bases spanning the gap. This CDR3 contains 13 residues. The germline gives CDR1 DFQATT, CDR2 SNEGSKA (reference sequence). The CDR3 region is CSAQDGGDQPQHF. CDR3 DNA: TGCAGTGCTCAAGACGGGGGGGATCAGCCCCAGCATTTT.

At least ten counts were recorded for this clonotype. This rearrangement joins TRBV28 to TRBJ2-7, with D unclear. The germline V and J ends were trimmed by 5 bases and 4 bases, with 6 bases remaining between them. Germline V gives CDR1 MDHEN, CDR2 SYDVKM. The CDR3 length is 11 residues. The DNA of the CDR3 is TGTGCCAGCAGTCGACGGTACGAGCAGTACTTC. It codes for CASSRRYEQYF.

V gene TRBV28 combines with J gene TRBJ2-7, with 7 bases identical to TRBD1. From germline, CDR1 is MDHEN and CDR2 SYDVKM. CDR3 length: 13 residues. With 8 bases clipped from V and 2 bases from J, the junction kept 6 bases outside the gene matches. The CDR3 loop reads CASSGTVTYEQYF. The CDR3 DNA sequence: TGTGCCAGCTCCGGGACAGTTACCTACGAGCAGTACTTC.

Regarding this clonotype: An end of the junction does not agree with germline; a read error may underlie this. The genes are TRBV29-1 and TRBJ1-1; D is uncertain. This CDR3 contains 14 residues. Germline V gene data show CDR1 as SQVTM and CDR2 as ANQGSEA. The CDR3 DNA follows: TGCAACGTTGTCAAGGGCAGCTCCAACACTGAAGCTTTCTTT. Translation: CNVVKGSSNTEAFF.

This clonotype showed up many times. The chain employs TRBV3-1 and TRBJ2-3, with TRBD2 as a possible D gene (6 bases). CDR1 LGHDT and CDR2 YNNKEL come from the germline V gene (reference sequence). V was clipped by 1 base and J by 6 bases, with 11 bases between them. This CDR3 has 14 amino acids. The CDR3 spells CASSQVGDWDTQYF. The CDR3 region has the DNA TGTGCCAGCAGCCAAGTAGGGGACTGGGATACGCAGTATTTT.

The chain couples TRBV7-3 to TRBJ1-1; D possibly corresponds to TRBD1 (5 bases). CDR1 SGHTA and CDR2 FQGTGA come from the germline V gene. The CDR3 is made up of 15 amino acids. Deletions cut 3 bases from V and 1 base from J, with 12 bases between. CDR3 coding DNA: TGTGCCAGCAGCTTGTTAGGGGTCGGGAACACTGAAGCTTTCTTT. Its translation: CASSLLGVGNTEAFF.

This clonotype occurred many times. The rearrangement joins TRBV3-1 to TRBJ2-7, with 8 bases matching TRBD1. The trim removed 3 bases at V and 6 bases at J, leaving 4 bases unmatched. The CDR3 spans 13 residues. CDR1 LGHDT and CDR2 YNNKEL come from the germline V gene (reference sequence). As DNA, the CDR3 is TGTGCCAGCAGCCAGGGACAGGACCTCGAGCAGTACTTC. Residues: CASSQGQDLEQYF.

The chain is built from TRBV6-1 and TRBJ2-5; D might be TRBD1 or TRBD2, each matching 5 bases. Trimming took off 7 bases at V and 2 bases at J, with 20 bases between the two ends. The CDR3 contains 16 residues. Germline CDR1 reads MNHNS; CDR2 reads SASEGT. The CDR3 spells CASTSEVFWGQETQYF. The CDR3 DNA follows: TGTGCCAGCACCTCTGAAGTGTTTTGGGGGCAAGAGACCCAGTACTTC.

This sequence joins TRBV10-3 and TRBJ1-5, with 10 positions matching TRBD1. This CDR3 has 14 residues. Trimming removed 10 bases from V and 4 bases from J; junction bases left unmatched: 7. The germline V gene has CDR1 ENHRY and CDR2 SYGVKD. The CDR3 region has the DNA TGTGCCACTAAGGGGACAGGGGATAATCAGCCCCAGCATTTT. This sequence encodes CATKGTGDNQPQHF.

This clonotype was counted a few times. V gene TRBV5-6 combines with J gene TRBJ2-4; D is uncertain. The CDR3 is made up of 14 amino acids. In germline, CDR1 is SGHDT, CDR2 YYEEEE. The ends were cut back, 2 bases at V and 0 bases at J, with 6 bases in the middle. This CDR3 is CASSLYLAKNIQYF. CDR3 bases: TGTGCCAGCAGCTTATACCTAGCCAAAAACATTCAGTACTTC.

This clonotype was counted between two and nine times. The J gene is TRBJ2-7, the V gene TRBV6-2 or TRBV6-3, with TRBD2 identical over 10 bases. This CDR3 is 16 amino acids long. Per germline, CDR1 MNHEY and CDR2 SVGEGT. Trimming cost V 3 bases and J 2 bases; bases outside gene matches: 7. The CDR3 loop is CASSYIAGGLPYEQYF. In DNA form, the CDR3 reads TGTGCCAGCAGTTATATAGCGGGAGGTCTCCCCTACGAGCAGTACTTC.

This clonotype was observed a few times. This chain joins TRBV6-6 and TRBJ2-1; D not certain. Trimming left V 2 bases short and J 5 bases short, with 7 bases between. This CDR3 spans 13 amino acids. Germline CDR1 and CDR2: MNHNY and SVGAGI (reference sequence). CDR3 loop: CASSYDEHNEQFF. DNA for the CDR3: TGTGCCAGCAGTTACGACGAGCACAATGAGCAGTTCTTC.

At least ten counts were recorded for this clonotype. The CDR3 sequence is CASSESKVGGSSSYNSPLHF. The CDR3 coding sequence is TGTGCCAGCAGTGAGTCAAAGGTGGGAGGCTCGAGCTCCTATAATTCACCCCTCCACTTT. The V and J genes are TRBV2 and TRBJ1-6; D is ambiguous. Trimming left V 3 bases short and J 0 bases short, with 21 bases between. Germline V lookup: CDR1 SNHLY, CDR2 FYNNEI. The CDR3 has 20 residues.

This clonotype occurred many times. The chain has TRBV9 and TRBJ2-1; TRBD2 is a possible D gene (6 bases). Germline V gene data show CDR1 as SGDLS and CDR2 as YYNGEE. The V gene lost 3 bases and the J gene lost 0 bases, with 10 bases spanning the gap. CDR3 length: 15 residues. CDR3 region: CASSAIAVSYNEQFF. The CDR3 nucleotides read TGTGCCAGCAGCGCAATAGCGGTCTCCTACAATGAGCAGTTCTTC.

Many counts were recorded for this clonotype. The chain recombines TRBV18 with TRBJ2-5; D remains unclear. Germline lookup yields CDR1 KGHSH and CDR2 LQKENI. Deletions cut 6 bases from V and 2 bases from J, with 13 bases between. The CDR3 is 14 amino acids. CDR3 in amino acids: CASSPIVVQETQYF. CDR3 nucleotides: TGTGCCAGCTCCCCCATTGTCGTACAAGAGACCCAGTACTTC.